This entry concerns a single T cell receptor (beta chain). This may be a read error: a much more frequent sequence differs by one nucleotide. These data are taken from a study of tumor-infiltrating lymphocytes in primary liver carcinoma. From about 490 ng of total RNA, TCR beta-specific cDNA was reverse-transcribed using a constant-region primer. Library construction for TCR beta comprised three nested multiplex PCR rounds performed with slightly modified ARM-PCR. A C-beta reverse primer and TRBV1-TRBV30 forward primers served in each of the first two PCR rounds, at about 10 cycles apiece. TCRdb analysed the multiplex PCR reads with MiXCR anew, one entry per CDR3 protein. The sample contains some 110,000 distinct CDR3 sequences, roughly 85% of which appear only once. Trimming took 7 bases from V and 0 from J, leaving 7 bases between them. The CDR3 runs to 13 residues. CDR1 is SGHRS and CDR2 is YFSETQ in the germline V gene.

Co-extraction of both nucleic acids (RNA and DNA) used 20-30 mg of unsorted bulk tissue. Every tumor sample had over 75% viable tumor cells. The TCR comes from a man aged 35 to 55 with primary liver carcinoma and hepatitis B virus infection. Input material: liver tumor tissue from sampling region 3. The sample's subset: tumor region T3, left-lateral pole. The rearrangement joins TRBV5-1 to TRBJ2-2; D remains unclear. CDR3 region: CASRDSNTGELFF. DNA for the CDR3: TGCGCCAGCCGAGATTCGAACACCGGGGAGCTGTTTTTT.